This entry is about one T cell receptor (beta chain). Antigen unknown. A sample-barcoded 5' primer and a J-beta primer mix were used in a second PCR of roughly 7 to 11 cycles. MiXCR was run by TCRdb on the 5' RACE reads, yielding one entry per CDR3 protein. The profile covers roughly 2 million distinct CDR3 sequences, with approximately 50% appearing a single time and roughly 2% taken by the ten largest. Isolating PBMCs gave at least 6 million of these cells per sample. Extractions gave at least 5.5 micrograms of total RNA per sample. These data belong to a study of blood T cells in healthy people across ages. Study background: Template switching recovered approximately one barcoded beta molecule for every two T cells. General study findings and limits: Higher naive T cell percentage went strongly together with higher TCR beta diversity.

Germline values: CDR1 LGHNA, CDR2 YSLEER. Trimming removed 4 bases at V and 6 bases at J, with 10 bases between. The CDR3 spans 13 residues. Sequencing used blood. The receptor was isolated from a woman in her thirties or forties in good health. V and J are TRBV4-3 and TRBJ2-1; no clear D gene. The chain's CDR3 is CASSPSWANEQFF. CDR3 DNA sequence: TGCGCCAGCAGCCCGAGCTGGGCCAATGAGCAGTTCTTC.